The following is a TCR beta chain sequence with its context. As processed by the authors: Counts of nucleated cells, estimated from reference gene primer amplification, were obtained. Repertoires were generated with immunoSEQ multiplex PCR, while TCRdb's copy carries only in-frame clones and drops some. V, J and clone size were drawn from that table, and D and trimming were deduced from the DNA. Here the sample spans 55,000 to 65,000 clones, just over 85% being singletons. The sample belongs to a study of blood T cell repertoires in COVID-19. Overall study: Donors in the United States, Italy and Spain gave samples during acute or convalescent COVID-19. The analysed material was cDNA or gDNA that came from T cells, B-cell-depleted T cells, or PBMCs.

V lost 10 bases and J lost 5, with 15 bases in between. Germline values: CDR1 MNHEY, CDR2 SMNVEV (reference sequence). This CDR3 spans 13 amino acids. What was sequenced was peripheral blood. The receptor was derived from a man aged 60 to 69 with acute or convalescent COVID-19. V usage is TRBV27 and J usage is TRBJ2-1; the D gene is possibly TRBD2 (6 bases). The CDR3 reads CATRENSHNEQFF. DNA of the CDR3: TGTGCCACCCGGGAGAATTCTCACAATGAGCAGTTCTTC.